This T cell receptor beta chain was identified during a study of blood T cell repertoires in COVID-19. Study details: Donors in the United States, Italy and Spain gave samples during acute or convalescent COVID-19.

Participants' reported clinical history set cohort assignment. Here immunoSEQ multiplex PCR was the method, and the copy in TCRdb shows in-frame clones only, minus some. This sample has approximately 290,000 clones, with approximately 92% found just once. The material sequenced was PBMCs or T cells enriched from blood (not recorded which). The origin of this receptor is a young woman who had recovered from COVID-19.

This CDR3 reads CASSSGFNYGYTF. In DNA form, the CDR3 reads TGTGCCAGCAGCTCAGGGTTTAACTATGGCTACACCTTC. The chain recombines TRBV7-2 with TRBJ1-2, with D maybe TRBD1 (5 bases). CDR1 is SGHTA, CDR2 FQGNSA, per germline. CDR3 size: 13 residues. V was clipped by 4 bases and J by 1 base, with 7 bases between them.